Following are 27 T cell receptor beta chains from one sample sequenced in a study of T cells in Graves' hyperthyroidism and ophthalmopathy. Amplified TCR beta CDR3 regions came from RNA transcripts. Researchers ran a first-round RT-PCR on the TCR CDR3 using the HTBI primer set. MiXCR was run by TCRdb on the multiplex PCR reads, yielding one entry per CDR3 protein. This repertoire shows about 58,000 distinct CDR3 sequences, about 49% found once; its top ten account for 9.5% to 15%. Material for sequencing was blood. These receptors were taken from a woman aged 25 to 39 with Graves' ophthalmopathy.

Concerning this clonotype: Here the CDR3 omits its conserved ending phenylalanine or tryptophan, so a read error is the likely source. CDR3 coding DNA: TGTGCCAGCAGCCTCCTCTCGACAGTCAACTATGGCTACACCTCC. Translation gives CASSLLSTVNYGYTS. The rearrangement joins TRBV11-2 to TRBJ1-2; maybe TRBD1 (5 bases). Between the trimmed V and J ends, which lost 5 bases and 2 bases, there was a span of 15 bases. The length of the CDR3 is 15 residues. Per germline, CDR1 SGHAT and CDR2 FQNNGV.

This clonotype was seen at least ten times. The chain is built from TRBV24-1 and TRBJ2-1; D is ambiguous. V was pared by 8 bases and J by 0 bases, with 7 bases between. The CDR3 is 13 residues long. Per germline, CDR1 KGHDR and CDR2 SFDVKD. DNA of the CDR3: TGTGCCACCACCTCGAGCTCCTACAATGAGCAGTTCTTC. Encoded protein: CATTSSSYNEQFF.

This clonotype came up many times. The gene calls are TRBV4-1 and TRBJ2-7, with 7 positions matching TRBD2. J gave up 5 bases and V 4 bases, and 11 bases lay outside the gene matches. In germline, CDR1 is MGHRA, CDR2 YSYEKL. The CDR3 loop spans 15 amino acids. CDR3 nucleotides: TGCGCCAGCAGCCTAGGACTAGGGGAGGTCGACGAGCAGTACTTC. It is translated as CASSLGLGEVDEQYF.

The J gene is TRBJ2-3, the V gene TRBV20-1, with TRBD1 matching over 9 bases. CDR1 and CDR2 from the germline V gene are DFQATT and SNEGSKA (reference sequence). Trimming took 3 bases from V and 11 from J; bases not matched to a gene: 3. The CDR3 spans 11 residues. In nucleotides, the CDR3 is TGCAGTGCTAGGGCGGACAGGGGGCAGTATTTT. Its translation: CSARADRGQYF.

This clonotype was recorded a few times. CDR3 amino acids: CASRTQGLLNTEAFF. CDR3 nucleotides: TGTGCCAGCAGGACACAGGGGCTCCTGAACACTGAAGCTTTCTTT. The chain is built from TRBV27 and TRBJ1-1; 7 bases map to TRBD1. Germline trimming cut 6 bases from V and 0 bases from J; bases unmatched to any gene: 7. The CDR3 has 15 residues. Germline V gene data show CDR1 as MNHEY and CDR2 as SMNVEV (reference sequence).

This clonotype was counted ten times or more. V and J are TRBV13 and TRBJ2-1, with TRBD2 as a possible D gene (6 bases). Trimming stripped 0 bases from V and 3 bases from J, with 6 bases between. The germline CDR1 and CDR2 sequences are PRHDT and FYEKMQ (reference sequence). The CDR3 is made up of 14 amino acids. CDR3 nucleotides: TGTGCCAGCAGCTTAGGGCGGGACTACAATGAGCAGTTCTTC. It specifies CASSLGRDYNEQFF.

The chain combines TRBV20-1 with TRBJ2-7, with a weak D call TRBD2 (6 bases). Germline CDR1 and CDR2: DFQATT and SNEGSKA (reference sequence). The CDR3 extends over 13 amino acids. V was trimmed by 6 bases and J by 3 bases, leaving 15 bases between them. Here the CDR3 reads CSAGISGRYEQYF. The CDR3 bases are TGCAGTGCAGGAATTAGCGGTCGCTACGAGCAGTACTTC.

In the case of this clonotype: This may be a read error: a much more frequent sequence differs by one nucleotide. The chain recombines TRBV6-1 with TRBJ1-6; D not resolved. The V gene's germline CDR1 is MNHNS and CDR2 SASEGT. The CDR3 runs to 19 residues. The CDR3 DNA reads TGTGCCAGCAGTGAAGCGCTGTCAGGTTTTTTACATCGGGATTCACCCTTCCACTTT. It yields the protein CASSEALSGFLHRDSPFHF.

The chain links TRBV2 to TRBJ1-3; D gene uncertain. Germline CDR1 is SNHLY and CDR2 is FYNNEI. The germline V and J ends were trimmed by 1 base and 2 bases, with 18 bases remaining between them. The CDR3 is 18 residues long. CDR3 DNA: TGTGCCAGCAGTGAAGTGCCTAGCGGGAGGGCCACTGGAAACACCATATATTTT. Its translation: CASSEVPSGRATGNTIYF.

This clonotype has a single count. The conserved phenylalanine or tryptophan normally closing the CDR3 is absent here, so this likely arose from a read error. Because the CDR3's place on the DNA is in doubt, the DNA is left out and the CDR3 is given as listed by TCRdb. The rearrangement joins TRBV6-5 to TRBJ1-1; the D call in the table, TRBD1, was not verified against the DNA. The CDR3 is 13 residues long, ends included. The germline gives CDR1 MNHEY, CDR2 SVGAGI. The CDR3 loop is CASTPSTNTEAFL.

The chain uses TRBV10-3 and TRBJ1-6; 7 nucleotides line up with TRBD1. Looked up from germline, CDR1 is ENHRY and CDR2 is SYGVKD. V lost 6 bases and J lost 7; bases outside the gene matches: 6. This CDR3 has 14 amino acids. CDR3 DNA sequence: TGTGCCATCAGATGGCAGGGGGACAATTCACCCCTCCACTTT. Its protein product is CAIRWQGDNSPLHF.

CDR3: CASTTDPSSYNEQFF. CDR3 in DNA: TGTGCCAGCACCACCGACCCGAGCTCCTACAATGAGCAGTTCTTC. This chain uses TRBV27 with TRBJ2-1; D is uncertain. Between the trimmed V and J ends, which lost 7 bases and 0 bases, there was a span of 13 bases. Germline V gene data show CDR1 as MNHEY and CDR2 as SMNVEV (reference sequence). This CDR3 region has 15 residues.

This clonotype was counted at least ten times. The CDR3 nucleotides read TGTGCCAGCAGCCAAGTCGTGGAGACCCAGTACTTC. Translating gives CASSQVVETQYF. This chain connects TRBV3-1 to TRBJ2-5; D gene uncertain. V was shortened by 1 base and J by 5 bases, with 5 bases between the two germline ends. The CDR3 length is 12 residues. Germline loops: CDR1 LGHDT, CDR2 YNNKEL (reference sequence).

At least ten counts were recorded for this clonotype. In DNA form, the CDR3 reads TGTGCCAGCAGTTGGACAGAGAACACTGAAGCTTTCTTT. It is translated as CASSWTENTEAFF. This chain links TRBV6-6 with TRBJ1-1, with D possibly TRBD1 on 6 matching bases. This CDR3 comprises 13 residues. CDR1 and CDR2 (germline): MNHNY, SVGAGI (reference sequence). V lost 4 bases to trimming and J lost 1 base, with 7 bases between them.

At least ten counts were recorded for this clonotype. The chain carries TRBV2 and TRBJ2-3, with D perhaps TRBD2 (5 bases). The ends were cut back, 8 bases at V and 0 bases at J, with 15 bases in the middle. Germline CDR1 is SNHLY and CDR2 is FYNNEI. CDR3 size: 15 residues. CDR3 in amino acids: CASRDPSRSTDTQYF. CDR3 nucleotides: TGTGCCAGCCGGGATCCTAGCAGGAGCACAGATACGCAGTATTTT.

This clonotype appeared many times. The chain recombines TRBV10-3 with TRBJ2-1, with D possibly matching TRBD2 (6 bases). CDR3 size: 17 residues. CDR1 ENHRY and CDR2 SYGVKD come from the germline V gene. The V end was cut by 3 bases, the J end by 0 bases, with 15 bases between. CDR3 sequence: CAISDPNSRDSYNEQFF. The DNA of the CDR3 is TGTGCCATCAGTGACCCGAACTCGCGGGACTCCTACAATGAGCAGTTCTTC.

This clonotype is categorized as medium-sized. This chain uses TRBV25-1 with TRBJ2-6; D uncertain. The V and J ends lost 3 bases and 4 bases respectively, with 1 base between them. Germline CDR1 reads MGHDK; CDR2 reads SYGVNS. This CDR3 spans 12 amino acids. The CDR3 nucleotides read TGTGCCAGCAGTGACGGGGCCAACGTCCTGACTTTC. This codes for CASSDGANVLTF.

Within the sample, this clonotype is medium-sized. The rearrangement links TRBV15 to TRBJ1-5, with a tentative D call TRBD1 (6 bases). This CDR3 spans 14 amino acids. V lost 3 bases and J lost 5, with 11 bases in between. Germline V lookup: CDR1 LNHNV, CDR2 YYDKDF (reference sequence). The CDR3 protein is CATSSHRVDQPQHF. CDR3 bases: TGTGCCACCAGCAGCCACAGGGTCGATCAGCCCCAGCATTTT.

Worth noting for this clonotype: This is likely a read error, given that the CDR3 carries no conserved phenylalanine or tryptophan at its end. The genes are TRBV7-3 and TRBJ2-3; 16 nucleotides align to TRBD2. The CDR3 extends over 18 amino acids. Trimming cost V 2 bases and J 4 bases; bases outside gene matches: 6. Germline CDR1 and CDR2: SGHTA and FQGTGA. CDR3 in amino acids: CASSLLSGTSGRADTQYS. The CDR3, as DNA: TGTGCCAGCAGCTTATTATCCGGGACTAGCGGGAGGGCAGATACGCAGTATTCT.

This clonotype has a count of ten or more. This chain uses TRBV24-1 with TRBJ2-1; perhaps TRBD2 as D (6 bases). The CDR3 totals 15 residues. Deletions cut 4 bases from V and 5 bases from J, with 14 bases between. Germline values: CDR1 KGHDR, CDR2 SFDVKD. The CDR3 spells CATSDPGLLNNEQFF. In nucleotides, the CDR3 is TGTGCCACCAGTGACCCGGGACTCCTAAACAATGAGCAGTTCTTC.

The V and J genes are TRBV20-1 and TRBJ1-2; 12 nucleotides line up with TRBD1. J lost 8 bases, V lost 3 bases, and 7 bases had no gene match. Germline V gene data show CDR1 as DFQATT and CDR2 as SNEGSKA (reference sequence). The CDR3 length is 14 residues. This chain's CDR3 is CSARGTGGAGGYTF. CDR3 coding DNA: TGCAGTGCTAGGGGGACAGGGGGCGCGGGAGGCTACACCTTC.

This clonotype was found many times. The CDR3 DNA reads as TGTGCCAGCAGTTTGCCGGGCCGCCGAGGTGGCTACACCTTC. Its protein is CASSLPGRRGGYTF. The chain recombines TRBV28 with TRBJ1-2; no reliable D call. Germline loops: CDR1 MDHEN, CDR2 SYDVKM. CDR3 length: 14 residues. The V end was cut by 3 bases, the J end by 7 bases, with 15 bases between.

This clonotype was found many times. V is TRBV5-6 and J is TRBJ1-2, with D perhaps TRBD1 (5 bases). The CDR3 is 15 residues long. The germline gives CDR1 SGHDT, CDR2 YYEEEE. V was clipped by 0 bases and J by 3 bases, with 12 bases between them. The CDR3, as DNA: TGTGCCAGCAGCTTGGTAGGGGTTCAGGACTATGGCTACACCTTC. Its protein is CASSLVGVQDYGYTF. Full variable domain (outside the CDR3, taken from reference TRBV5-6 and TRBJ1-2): DAGVTQSPTHLIKTRGQQVTLRCSPKSGHDTVSWYQQALGQGPQFIFQYYEEEERQRGNFPDRFSGHQFPNYSSELNVNALLLGDSALYLCASSLVGVQDYGYTFGSGTRLTVV.

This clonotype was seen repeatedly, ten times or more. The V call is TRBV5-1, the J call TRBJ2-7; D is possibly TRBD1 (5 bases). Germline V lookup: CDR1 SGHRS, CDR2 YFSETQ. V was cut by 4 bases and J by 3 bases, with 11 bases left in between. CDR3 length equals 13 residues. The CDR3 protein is CASSLDRGYEQYF. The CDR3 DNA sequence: TGCGCCAGCAGCCTTGATAGGGGCTACGAGCAGTACTTC.

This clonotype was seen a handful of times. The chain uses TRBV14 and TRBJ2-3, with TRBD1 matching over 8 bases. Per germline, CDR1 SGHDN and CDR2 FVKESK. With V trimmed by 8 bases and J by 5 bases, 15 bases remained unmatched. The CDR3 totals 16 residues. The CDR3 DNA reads TGTGCCAGCTCACCGATGCTAAAACAGGGGGTAGATACGCAGTATTTT. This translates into CASSPMLKQGVDTQYF.

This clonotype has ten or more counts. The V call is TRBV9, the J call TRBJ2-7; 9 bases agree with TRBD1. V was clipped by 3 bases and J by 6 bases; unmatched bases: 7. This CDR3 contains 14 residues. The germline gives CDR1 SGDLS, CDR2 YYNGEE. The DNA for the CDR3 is TGTGCCAGCAGCGGCCGGGACAGGGTTTGCGAGCAGTACTTC. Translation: CASSGRDRVCEQYF.

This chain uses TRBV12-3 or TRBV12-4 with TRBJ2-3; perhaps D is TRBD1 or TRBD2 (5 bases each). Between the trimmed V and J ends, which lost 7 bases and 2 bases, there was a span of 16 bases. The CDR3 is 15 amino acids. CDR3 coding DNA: TGTGCCAGCAACGCACCCCGGGGCTTCACAGATACGCAGTATTTT. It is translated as CASNAPRGFTDTQYF.